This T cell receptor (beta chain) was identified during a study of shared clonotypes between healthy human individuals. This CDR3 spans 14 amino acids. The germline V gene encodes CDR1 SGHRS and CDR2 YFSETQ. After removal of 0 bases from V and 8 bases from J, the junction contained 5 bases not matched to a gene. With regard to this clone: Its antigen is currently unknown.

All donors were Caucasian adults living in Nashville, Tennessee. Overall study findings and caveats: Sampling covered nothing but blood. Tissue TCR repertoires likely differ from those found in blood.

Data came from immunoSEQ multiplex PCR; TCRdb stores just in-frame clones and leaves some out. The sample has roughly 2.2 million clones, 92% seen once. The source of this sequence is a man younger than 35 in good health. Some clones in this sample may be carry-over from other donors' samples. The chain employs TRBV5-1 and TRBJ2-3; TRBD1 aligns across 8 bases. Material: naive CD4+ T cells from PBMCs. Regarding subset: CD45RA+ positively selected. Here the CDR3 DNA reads TGCGCCAGCAGCTTGGGGGACAGGTCCGGTACGCAGTATTTT. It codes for CASSLGDRSGTQYF. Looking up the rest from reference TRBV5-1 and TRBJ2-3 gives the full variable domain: KAGVTQTPRYLIKTRGQQVTLSCSPISGHRSVSWYQQTPGQGLQFLFEYFSETQRNKGNFPGRFSGRQFSNSRSEMNVSTLELGDSALYLCASSLGDRSGTQYFGPGTRLTVL.